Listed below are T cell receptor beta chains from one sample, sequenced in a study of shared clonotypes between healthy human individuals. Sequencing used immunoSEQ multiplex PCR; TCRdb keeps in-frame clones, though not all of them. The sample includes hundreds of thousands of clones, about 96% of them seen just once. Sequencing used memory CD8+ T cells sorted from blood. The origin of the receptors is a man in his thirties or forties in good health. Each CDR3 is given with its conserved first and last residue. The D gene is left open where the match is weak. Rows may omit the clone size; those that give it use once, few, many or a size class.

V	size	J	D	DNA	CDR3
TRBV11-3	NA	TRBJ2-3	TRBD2	TGTGCCAGCAGTATGGGACTATACTCCGATACGCAGTATTTT	CASSMGLYSDTQYF
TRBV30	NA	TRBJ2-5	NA	TGTGCCTGGAGTGTAGGGGCAGGGGCGTTCTTTCAAGAGACCCAGTACTTC	CAWSVGAGAFFQETQYF
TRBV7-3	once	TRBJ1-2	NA	TGTGCCAGCAGCTTAACAGGGGGCTATGGCTACACCTTC	CASSLTGGYGYTF
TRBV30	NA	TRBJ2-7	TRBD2	TGTGCCTGGGGGAGGGGACTCCCCTACGAGCAGTACTTC	CAWGRGLPYEQYF
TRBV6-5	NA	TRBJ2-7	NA	TGTGCCAGCAGACACTCCTACGAGCAGTACTTC	CASRHSYEQYF
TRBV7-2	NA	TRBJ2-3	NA	TGTGCCAGCAGCCCGACCCCTCGGGGAGCGCAGTATTTT	CASSPTPRGAQYF
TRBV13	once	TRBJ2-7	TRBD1	TGTGCCAGCAGCTTAGGCCGACTCGGACAGTTTCGGACAGGGGGCTACGAGCAGTACTTC	CASSLGRLGQFRTGGYEQYF
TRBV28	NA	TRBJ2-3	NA	TGTGCCAGCAGCAAACGACAGGCGATCACAGATACGCAGTATTTT	CASSKRQAITDTQYF
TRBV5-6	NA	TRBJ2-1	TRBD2	TGTGCCAGCAGCACGGGGGGTTCAGGGATCTATGAGCAGTTCTTC	CASSTGGSGIYEQFF
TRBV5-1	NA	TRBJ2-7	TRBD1	TGCGCCAGCAGCCCGGGGACAGGAAGGACGACAAGGAGCGAGCAGTACTTC	CASSPGTGRTTRSEQYF
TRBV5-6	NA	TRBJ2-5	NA	TGTGCCAGCAGCTTGAAGTCAGCAGAGACCCAGTACTTC	CASSLKSAETQYF
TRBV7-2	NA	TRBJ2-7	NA	TGTGCCAGCAGCTTAGCGGGGGGTAGCGGATCCTACGAGCAGTACTTC	CASSLAGGSGSYEQYF
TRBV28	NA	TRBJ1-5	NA	TGTGCCAGCAGTTTTCGGGGTGGGAGGCCTAGTCAGCCCCAGCATTTT	CASSFRGGRPSQPQHF
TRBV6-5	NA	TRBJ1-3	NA	TGTGCCAGCAGTTACTCGAGTGGAAACACCATATATTTT	CASSYSSGNTIYF
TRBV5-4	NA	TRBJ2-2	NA	TGTGCCAGCAGCTTAAGCGCGGGTCGGGACACCGGGGAGCTGTTTTTT	CASSLSAGRDTGELFF
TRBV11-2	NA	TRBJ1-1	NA	TGTGCCAGCAGCTTAGTAGTTGAAGCTTTCTTT	CASSLVVEAFF
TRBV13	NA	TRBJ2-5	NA	TGTGCCAGCAGCTTAAGGGGGGGAGAGACCCAGTACTTC	CASSLRGGETQYF